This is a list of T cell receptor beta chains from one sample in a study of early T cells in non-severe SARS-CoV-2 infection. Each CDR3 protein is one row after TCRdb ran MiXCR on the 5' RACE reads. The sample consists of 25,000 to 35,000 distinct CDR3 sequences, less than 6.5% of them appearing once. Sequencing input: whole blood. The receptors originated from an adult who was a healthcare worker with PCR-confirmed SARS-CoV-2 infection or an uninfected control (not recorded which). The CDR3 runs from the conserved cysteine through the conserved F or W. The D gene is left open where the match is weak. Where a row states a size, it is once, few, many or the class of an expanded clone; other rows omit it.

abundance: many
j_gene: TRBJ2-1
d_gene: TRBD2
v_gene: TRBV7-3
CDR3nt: TGTGCCAGCAGCCCCTTACCTAGCGGGAGGGCCGGGGAGCAGTTCTTC
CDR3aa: CASSPLPSGRAGEQFF

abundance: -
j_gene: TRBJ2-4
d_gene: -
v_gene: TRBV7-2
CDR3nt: TGTGCCGGCAGCTTCCCTCAGGGGTTAGCCAAAAACATTCAGTACTTC
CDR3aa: CAGSFPQGLAKNIQYF

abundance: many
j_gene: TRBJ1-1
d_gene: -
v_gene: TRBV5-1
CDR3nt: TGCGCCAGCAGCTTGGATGGGGCTTTGAACACTGAAGCTTTCTTT
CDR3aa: CASSLDGALNTEAFF

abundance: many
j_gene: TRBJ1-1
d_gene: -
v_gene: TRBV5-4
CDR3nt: TGTGCCAGCAGCTTGGAAGCCACTGAAGCTTTCTTT
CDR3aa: CASSLEATEAFF

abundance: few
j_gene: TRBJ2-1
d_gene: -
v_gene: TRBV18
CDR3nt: TGTGCCAGCTCACCGTCTACGTACAATGAGCAGTTCTTC
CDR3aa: CASSPSTYNEQFF

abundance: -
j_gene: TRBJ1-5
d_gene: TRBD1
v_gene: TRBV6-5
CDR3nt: TGTGCCAGCCAGGACAGGCCGGATCAGCCCCAGCATTTT
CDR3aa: CASQDRPDQPQHF

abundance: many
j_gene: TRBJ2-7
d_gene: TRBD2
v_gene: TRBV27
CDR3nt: TGTGCCAGCAGACCGGGACTATCGAACTACGAGCAGTACTTC
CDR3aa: CASRPGLSNYEQYF

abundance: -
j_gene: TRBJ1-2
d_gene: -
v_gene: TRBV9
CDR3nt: TGTGCCAGCAGCGTAGCGGGAGCTGGAAATGGCTACACCTTC
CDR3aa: CASSVAGAGNGYTF

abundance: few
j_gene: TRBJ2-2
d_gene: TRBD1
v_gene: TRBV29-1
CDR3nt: TGCAGCGCCCTACAGGGGGCGGCCGGGGAGCTGTTTTTT
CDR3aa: CSALQGAAGELFF

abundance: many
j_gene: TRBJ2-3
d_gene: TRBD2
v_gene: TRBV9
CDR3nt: TGTGCCAGCAGCGCAGGACTAGCGGGGGGTAATACGCAGTATTTT
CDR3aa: CASSAGLAGGNTQYF

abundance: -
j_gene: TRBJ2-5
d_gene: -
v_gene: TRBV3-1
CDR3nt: TGTGCCAGCAGCCAACGCCTAGCGAACCAAGAGACCCAGTACTTC
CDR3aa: CASSQRLANQETQYF

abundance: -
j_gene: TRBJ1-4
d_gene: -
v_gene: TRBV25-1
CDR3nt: TGTGCCAGCAGTGATGGGCAGGTGCGGGAAAAACTGTTTTTT
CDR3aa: CASSDGQVREKLFF

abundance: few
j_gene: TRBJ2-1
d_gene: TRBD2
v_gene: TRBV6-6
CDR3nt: TGTGCCAGCAGCCCCAACGTAGCGGGGCTACCCTACAATGAGCAGTTCTTC
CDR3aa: CASSPNVAGLPYNEQFF

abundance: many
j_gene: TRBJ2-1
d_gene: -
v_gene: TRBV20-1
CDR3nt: TGCAGTGCTAGCGAATCTTCCTACAATGAGCAGTTCTTC
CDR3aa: CSASESSYNEQFF

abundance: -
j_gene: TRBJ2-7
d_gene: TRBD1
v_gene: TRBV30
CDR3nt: TGTGCCTGGATCAGACAGGGGGAAAACTACGAGCAGTACTTC
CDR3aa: CAWIRQGENYEQYF

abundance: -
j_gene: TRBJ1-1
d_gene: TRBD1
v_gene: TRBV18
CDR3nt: TGTGCCAGCTCACCCCAGGACAGGTCTCCATCGTTGGGGCAAGCTTTCTTT
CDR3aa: CASSPQDRSPSLGQAFF

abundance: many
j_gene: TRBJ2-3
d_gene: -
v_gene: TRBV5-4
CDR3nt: TGTGCCAGCAGCTCAATGACGGGATCCCCAGATACGCAGTATTTT
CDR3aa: CASSSMTGSPDTQYF

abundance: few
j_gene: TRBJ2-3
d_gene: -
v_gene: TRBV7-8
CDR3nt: TGTGCCAGCAGCTCCTGGGACTTCCGTGGCACAGATACGCAGTATTTT
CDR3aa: CASSSWDFRGTDTQYF

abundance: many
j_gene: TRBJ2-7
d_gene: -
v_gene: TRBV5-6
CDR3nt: TGTGCCAGCAGCTTAAGACAGATTCCCTACGAGCAGTACTTC
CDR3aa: CASSLRQIPYEQYF

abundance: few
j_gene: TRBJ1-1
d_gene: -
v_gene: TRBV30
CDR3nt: TGTGCCTGGAGTGCTTGGAGGGCCAGGACTGAAGCTTTCTTT
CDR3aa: CAWSAWRARTEAFF

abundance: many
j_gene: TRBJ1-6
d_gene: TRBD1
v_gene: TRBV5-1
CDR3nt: TGCGCCAGCAGCGCCGGACAGGGATCGAGATTGAGTTCACCCCTCCACTTT
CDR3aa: CASSAGQGSRLSSPLHF

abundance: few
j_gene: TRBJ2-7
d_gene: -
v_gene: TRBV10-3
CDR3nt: TGTGCCATCAGTGAGTCTGCAGGTCTTCTGGACGAGCAGTACTTC
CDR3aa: CAISESAGLLDEQYF

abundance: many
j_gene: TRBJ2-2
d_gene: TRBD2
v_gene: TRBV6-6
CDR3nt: TGTGCCAGCTCCCTTGCGGGAGCCACCGGGGAGCTGTTTTTT
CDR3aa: CASSLAGATGELFF

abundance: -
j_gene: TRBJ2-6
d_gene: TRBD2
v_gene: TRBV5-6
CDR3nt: TGTGCCAGCACCCCGGGACTAGCGGGAGTAGGGGCCAACGTCCTGACTTTC
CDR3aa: CASTPGLAGVGANVLTF

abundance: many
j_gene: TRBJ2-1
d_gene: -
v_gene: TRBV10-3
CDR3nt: TGTGCCATCAGTGATGGGCTAGCGCATGAGCAGTTCTTC
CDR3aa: CAISDGLAHEQFF

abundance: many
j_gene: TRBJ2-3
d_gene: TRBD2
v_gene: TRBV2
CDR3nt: TGTGCCAGCACCTTACTAGCGGGGGACACAGATACGCAGTATTTT
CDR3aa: CASTLLAGDTDTQYF

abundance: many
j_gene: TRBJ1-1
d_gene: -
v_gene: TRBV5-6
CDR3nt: TGTGCCAGCAGCTTGGCAAGGAACACTGAAGCTTTCTTT
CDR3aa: CASSLARNTEAFF

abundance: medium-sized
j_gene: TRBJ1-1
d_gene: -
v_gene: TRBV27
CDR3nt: TGTGCCAGCAGTCCCTATGGGAACACTGAAGCTTTCTTT
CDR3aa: CASSPYGNTEAFF

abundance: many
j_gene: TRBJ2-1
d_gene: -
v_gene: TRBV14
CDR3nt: TGTGCCAGCAGCCAATATCGCGGGCGCTCCTACAATGAGCAGTTCTTC
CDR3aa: CASSQYRGRSYNEQFF

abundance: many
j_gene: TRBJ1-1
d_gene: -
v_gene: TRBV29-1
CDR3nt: TGCAGCGTGGCGACAATCCCCCTTGAGGCTTTCTTT
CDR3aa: CSVATIPLEAFF

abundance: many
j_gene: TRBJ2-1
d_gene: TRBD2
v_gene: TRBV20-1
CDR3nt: TGCAGTGCCAGTACACCGGGCGGGGGGGCGTACAATGAGCAGTTCTTC
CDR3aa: CSASTPGGGAYNEQFF

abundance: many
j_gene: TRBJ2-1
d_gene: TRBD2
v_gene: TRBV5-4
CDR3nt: TGTGCCAGCAGCAGAGCGGGACGTCCCGATGAGCAGTTCTTC
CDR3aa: CASSRAGRPDEQFF

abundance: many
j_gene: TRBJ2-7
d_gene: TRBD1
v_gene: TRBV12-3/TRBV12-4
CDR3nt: TGTGCCAGCAGCCCGACAGGGGGTAGCCACGAGCAGTACTTC
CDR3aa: CASSPTGGSHEQYF

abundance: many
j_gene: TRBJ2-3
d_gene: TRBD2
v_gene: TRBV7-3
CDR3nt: TGTGCCAGCAGCTTAGGGGCTAGCGGAACAGATACGCAGTATTTT
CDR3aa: CASSLGASGTDTQYF

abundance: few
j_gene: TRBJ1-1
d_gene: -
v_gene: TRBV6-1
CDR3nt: TGTGCCAGCCCCAACCCGGGACACGGGACTGAAGCTTTCTTT
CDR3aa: CASPNPGHGTEAFF

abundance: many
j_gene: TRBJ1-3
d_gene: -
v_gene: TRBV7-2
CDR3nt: TGTGCCAGCAGCTTAGGGGGAGCTGGAAACACCATATATTTT
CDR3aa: CASSLGGAGNTIYF

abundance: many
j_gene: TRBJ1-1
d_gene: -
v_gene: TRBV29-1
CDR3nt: TGCAGCGTTGCCGGGGGGCCCGTGCGAATGAACACTGAAGCTTTCTTT
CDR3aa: CSVAGGPVRMNTEAFF

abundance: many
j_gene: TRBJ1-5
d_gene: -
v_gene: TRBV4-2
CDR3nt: TGTGCCAGCAGCCAAAAGGTCGGGGTGAAAGGCAATCAGCCCCAGCATTTT
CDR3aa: CASSQKVGVKGNQPQHF

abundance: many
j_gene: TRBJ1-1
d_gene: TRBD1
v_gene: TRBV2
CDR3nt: TGTGCCAGCAGCGGACAGGGACTCATGAACACTGAAGCTTTCTTT
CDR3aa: CASSGQGLMNTEAFF

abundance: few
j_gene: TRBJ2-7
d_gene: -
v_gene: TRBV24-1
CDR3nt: TGTGCCACCAGTGGTGGACTCTCGGACAACTACGAGCAGTACTTC
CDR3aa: CATSGGLSDNYEQYF

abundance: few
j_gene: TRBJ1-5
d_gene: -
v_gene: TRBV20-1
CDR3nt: TGCAGTGCTAGAGACCGAATGGGCAATCAGCCCCAGCATTTT
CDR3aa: CSARDRMGNQPQHF

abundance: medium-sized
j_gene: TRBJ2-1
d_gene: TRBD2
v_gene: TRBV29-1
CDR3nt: TGCAGCGTTGGAACTGCGGGGGGATCCTACAATGAGCAGTTCTTC
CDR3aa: CSVGTAGGSYNEQFF

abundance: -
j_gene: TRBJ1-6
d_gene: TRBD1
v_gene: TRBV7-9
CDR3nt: TGTGCCAGCAGCCACACGAACCCGACAGGGGATTCACCCCTCCACTTT
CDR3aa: CASSHTNPTGDSPLHF

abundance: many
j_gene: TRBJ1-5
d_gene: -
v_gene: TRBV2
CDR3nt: TGTGCCAGCAGTGAAGCTACGGGCAATCAGCCCCAGCATTTT
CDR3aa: CASSEATGNQPQHF

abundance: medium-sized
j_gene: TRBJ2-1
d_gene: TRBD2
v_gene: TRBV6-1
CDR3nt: TGTGCCAGCAGTGTGCGGGTTAGCGGGAGAACCTACAATGAGCAGTTCTTC
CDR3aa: CASSVRVSGRTYNEQFF

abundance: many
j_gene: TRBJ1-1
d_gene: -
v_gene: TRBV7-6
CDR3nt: TGTGCCAGCAGCTTAGAACTCGGGGGTGTTGAAGCTTTCTTT
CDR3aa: CASSLELGGVEAFF

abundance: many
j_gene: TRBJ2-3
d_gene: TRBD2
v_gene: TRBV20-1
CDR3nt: TGCAGTGCTAGAGATCCCGGGACTAGCGGTTTCACAGATACGCAGTATTTT
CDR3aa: CSARDPGTSGFTDTQYF

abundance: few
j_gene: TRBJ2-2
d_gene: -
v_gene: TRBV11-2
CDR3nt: TGTGCCAGCAGCTTAGATCTGGGAGGACCGACGAACACCGGGGAGCTGTTTTTT
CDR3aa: CASSLDLGGPTNTGELFF

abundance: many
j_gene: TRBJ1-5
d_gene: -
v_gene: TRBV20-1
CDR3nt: TGCAGTGCTAGAGACCCAGGGAACAATCAGCCCCAGCATTTT
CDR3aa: CSARDPGNNQPQHF

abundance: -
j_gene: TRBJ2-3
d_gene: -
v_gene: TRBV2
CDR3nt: TGTGCCAGCAGTGAAGACGGGAGAGGCACAGATACGCAGTATTTT
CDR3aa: CASSEDGRGTDTQYF

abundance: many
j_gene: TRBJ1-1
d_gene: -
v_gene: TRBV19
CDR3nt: TGTGCCAGTACCTCCCCTCCGGGTGAAGCTTTCTTT
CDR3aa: CASTSPPGEAFF

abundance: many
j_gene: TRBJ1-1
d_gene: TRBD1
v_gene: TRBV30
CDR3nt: TGTGCCTGGAGGGGGACAGCAAACACTGAAGCTTTCTTT
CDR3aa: CAWRGTANTEAFF

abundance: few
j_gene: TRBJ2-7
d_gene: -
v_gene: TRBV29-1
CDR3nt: TGCAGCGGAGGAGAGTATGGGGCATCCTACGAGCAGTACTTC
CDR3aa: CSGGEYGASYEQYF

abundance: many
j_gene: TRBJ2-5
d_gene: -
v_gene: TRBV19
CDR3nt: TGTGCCAGTAGCCCCAGAGTGCAAGAGACCCAGTACTTC
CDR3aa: CASSPRVQETQYF

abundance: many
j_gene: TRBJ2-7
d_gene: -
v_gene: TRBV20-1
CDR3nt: TGCAGTGCTTGGAGCTCCTACGAGCAGTACTTC
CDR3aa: CSAWSSYEQYF

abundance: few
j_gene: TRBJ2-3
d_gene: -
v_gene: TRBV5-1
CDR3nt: TGCGCCAGTAGAAGAGAGGGGGTAGCGGGCACAGATACGCAGTATTTT
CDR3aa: CASRREGVAGTDTQYF

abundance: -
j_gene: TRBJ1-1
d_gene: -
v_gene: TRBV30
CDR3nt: TGTGCCTGGAGTGTAGCGGGGGGGAGCACTGAAGCTTTCTTT
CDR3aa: CAWSVAGGSTEAFF

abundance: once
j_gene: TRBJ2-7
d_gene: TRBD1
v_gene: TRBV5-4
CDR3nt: TGTGCCAGCAGCTCACAACAGGGGTCGTACTACGAGCAGTACTTC
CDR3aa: CASSSQQGSYYEQYF

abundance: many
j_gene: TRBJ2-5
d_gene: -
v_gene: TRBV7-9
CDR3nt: TGTGCCAGCAGCTTATGGTGGGGAGACCAAGAGACCCAGTACTTC
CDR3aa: CASSLWWGDQETQYF